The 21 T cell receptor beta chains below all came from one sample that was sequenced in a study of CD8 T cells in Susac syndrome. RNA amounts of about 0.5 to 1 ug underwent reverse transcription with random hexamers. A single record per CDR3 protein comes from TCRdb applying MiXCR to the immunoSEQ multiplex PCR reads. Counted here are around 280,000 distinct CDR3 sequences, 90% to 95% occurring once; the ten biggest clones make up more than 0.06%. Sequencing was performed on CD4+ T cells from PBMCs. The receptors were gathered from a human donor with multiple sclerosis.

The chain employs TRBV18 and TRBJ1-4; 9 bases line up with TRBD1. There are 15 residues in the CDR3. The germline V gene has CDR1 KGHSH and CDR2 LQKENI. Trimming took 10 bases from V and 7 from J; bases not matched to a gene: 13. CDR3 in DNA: TGTGCCACCAGAGCCGGGACAGGGTCGGTTGAAAAACTGTTTTTT. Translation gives CATRAGTGSVEKLFF.

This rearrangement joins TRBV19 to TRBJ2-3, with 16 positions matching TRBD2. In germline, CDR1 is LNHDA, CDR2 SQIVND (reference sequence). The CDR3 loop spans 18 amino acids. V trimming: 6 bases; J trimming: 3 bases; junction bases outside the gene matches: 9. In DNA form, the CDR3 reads TGTGCCAGTAGCAACGAGGGACTAGCGGGGGGGCGAACAGATACGCAGTATTTT. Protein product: CASSNEGLAGGRTDTQYF.

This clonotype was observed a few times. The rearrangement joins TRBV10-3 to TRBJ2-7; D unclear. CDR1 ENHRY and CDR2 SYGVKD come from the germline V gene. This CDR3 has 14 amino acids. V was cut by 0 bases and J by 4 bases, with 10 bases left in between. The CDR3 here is CAISESLTSYEQYF. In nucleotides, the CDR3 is TGTGCCATCAGTGAGTCGCTAACATCGTACGAGCAGTACTTC.

The CDR3, as DNA: TGTGCCAGCAGCTTAGACGTTCAGGGGGCAACTAATGAAAAACTGTTTTTT. Translating it yields CASSLDVQGATNEKLFF. The genes are TRBV7-9 and TRBJ1-4; 7 bases line up with TRBD1. CDR1 and CDR2 (germline): SEHNR, FQNEAQ (reference sequence). With V trimmed by 1 base and J by 0 bases, 5 bases remained unmatched. The CDR3 is 17 residues long.

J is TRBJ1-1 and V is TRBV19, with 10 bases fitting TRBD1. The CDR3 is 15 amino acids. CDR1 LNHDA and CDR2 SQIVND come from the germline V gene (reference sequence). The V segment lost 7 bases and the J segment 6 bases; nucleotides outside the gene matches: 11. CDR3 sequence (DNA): TGTGCCAGTAAAACAACCGGGACAGGGGTGGCTGAAGCTTTCTTT. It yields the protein CASKTTGTGVAEAFF.

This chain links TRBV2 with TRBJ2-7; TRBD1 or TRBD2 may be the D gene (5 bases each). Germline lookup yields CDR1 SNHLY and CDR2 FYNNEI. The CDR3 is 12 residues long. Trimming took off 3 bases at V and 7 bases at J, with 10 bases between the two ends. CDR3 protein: CASSETEGEQYF. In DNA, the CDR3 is TGTGCCAGCAGTGAGACAGAGGGGGAGCAGTACTTC. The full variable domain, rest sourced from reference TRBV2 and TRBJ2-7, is EPEVTQTPSHQVTQMGQEVILRCVPISNHLYFYWYRQILGQKVEFLVSFYNNEISEKSEIFDDQFSVERPDGSNFTLKIRSTKLEDSAMYFCASSETEGEQYFGPGTRLTVT.

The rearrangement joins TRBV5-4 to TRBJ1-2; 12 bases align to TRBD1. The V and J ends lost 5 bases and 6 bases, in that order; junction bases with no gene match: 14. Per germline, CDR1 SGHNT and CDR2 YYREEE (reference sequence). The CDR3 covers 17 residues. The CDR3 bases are TGTGCCAGCAGTCCTACGACCGGGACAGGGGGCGCCCATGGCTACACCTTC. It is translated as CASSPTTGTGGAHGYTF.

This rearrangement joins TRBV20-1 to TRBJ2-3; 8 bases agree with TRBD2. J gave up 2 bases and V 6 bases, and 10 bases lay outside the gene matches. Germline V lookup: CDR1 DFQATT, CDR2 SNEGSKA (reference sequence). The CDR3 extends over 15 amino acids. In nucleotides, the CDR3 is TGCAGTGCCAAGACGGACGGGAGGGACACAGATACGCAGTATTTT. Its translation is CSAKTDGRDTDTQYF.

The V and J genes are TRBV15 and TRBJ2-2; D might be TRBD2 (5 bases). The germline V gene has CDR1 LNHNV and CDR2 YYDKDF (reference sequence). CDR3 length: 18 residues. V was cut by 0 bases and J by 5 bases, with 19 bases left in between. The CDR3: CATSRDPTSRGLTGELFF. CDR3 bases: TGTGCCACCAGCAGAGATCCCACTAGTCGAGGGTTAACCGGGGAGCTGTTTTTT.

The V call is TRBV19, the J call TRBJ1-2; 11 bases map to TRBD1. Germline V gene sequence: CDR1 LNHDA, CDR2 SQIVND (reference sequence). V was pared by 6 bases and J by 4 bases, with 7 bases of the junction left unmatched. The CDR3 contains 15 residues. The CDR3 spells CASSKGTGGSYGYTF. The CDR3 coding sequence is TGTGCCAGTAGCAAAGGGACAGGGGGTAGCTATGGCTACACCTTC.

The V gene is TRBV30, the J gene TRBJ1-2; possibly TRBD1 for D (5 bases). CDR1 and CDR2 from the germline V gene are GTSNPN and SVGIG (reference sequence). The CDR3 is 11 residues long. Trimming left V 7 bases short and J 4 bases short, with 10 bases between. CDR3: CAYRTPYGYTF. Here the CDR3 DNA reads TGTGCCTACCGGACACCCTATGGCTACACCTTC.

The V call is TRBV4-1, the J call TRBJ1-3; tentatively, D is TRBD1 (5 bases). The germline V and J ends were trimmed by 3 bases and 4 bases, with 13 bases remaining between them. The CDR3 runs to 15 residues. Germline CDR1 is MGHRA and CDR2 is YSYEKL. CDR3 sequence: CASSQFRVRGNTIYF. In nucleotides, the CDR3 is TGCGCCAGCAGCCAGTTCAGGGTGCGAGGAAACACCATATATTTT.

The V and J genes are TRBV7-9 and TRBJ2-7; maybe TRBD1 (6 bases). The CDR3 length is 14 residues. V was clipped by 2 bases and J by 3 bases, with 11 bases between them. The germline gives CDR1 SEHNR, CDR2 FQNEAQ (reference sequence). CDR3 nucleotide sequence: TGTGCCAGCAGCTTAAAGGGACAATACTACGAGCAGTACTTC. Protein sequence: CASSLKGQYYEQYF.

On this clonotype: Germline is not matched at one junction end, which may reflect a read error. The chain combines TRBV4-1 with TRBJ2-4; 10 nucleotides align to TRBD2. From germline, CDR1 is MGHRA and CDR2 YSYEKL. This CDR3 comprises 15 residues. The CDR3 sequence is CASSQVGSRASGRAF. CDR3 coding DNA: TGCGCCAGCAGCCAAGTGGGGTCCAGGGCTAGCGGGAGAGCCTTC.

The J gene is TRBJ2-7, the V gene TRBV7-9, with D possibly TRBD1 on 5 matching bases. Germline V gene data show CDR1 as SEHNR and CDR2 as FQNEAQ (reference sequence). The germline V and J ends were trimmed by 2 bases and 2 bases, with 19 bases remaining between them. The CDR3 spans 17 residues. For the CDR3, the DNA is TGTGCCAGCAGCTTAAACGAGGCCAGGTGGGGCACCTACGAGCAGTACTTC. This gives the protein CASSLNEARWGTYEQYF.

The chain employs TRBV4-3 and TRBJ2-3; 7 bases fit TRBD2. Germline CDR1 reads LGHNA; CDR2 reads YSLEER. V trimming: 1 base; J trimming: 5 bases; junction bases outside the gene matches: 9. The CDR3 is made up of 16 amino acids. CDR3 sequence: CASSQGQRDKEDTQYF. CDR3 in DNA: TGCGCCAGCAGCCAAGGACAGCGGGATAAGGAAGATACGCAGTATTTT.

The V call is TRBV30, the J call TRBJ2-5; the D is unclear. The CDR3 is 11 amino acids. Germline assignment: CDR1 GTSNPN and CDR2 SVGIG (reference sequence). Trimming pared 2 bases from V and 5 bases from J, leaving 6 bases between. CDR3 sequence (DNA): TGTGCCTGGAGTATCGGGGAGACCCAGTACTTC. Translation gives CAWSIGETQYF.

CDR3 residues: CSARLRQGVRETQYF. For the CDR3, the DNA is TGCAGTGCTAGATTACGACAGGGGGTTCGAGAGACCCAGTACTTC. The chain recombines TRBV20-1 with TRBJ2-5; 9 bases align to TRBD1. Germline lookup yields CDR1 DFQATT and CDR2 SNEGSKA (reference sequence). The junction had 8 bases not matched to a gene; V was cut back by 2 bases and J by 4 bases. The CDR3 sequence is 15 residues long.

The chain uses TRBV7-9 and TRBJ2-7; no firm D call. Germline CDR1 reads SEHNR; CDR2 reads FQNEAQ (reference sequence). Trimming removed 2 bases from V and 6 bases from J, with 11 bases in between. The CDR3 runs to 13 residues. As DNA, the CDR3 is TGTGCCAGCAGCTTACGAGGTGTTAGCGAGCAGTACTTC. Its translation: CASSLRGVSEQYF.

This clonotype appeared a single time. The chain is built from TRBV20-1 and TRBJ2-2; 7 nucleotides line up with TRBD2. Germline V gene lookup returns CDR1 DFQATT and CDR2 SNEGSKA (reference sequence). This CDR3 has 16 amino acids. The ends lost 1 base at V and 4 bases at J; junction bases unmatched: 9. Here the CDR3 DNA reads TGCAGTGCTAGAGTTGGCGAGCGGGGAGGCACCGGGGAGCTGTTTTTT. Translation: CSARVGERGGTGELFF.

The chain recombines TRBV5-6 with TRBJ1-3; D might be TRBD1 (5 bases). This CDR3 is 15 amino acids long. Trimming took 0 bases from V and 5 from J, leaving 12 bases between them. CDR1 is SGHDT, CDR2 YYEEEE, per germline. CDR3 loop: CASSLALGQRNTIYF. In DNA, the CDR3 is TGTGCCAGCAGCTTGGCCCTCGGACAAAGAAACACCATATATTTT.